This TCR beta chain came from a study of cytomegalovirus exposure and HLA in healthy donors. Notes on the study in general: Researchers reportedly found TCR beta sequences accurately predicted most subjects' HLA-A and HLA-B alleles.

The CDR3 extends over 14 amino acids. The V gene end was trimmed by 1 base and the J gene end by 5 bases; junction bases not matched to a gene: 6. The V gene's germline CDR1 is GTSNPN and CDR2 SVGIG (reference sequence). The PCR ran on 60 Vbeta and 13 Jbeta primers. Assay: immunoSEQ multiplex PCR; the TCRdb copy retains only in-frame clones and omits some. The sample records under 150,000 clones, 70% to 85% being singletons. The table lists this clone with a few counts. Antigen: not known. J is TRBJ1-1 and V is TRBV30; TRBD1 agrees at 8 bases. The sample taken for sequencing was PBMCs. The receptor was isolated from a woman younger than 30 in good health and CMV-seronegative. The CDR3 sequence is CAWSATTGETEAFF. The DNA of the CDR3 is TGTGCCTGGAGTGCTACGACAGGGGAGACTGAAGCTTTCTTT. Drawing the rest from reference TRBV30 and TRBJ1-1, the complete variable domain is SQTIHQWPATLVQPVGSPLSLECTVEGTSNPNLYWYRQAAGRGLQLLFYSVGIGQISSEVPQNLSASRPQDRQFILSSKKLLLSDSGFYLCAWSATTGETEAFFGQGTRLTVV.